The text below deals with one T cell receptor (beta chain). This specimen comes from a study of blood T cell repertoires in COVID-19. Study context: Spain, Italy and the United States supplied samples that represented acute and convalescent COVID-19.

Authors' methods: Nucleated cell number was recorded as an estimate derived from reference gene primer amplification. Sequenced by immunoSEQ multiplex PCR; TCRdb stores in-frame clones only, minus some. V and J calls and clone size follow that table, whereas D and trimming were derived from the DNA. The repertoire consists of about 41,000 clones, with 81% occurring once and the leading ten covering approximately 37%. This CDR3 has 16 amino acids. V shed 0 bases and J shed 0 bases, with 12 bases lying between them. Germline loops: CDR1 SGHRS, CDR2 YFSETQ. The sequencing input was peripheral blood. This chain connects TRBV5-1 to TRBJ1-1; D perhaps matches TRBD1 (6 bases). This TCR was recovered from a middle-aged man with active or convalescent COVID-19. DNA of the CDR3: TGCGCCAGCAGCTTGGACGGACAGCTTCTGAACACTGAAGCTTTCTTT. This codes for CASSLDGQLLNTEAFF.